This TCR beta chain appears in the sequencing data of a study of blood T cells in healthy people across ages. Germline trimming cut 4 bases from V and 2 bases from J; bases unmatched to any gene: 2. This CDR3 region has 14 residues. CDR1 is SNHLY and CDR2 is FYNNEI in the germline V gene. A second PCR of roughly 6 to 12 cycles used a sample-barcoded 5' primer and a J-beta primer mix. TCRdb independently ran MiXCR on the 5' RACE reads; one entry per CDR3 protein. The table shows approximately 780,000 distinct CDR3 sequences, with about a quarter occurring only once. These same records also appear under a second study, on T cells of mothers and their children. That work adds: The donors comprised more than 5 children and their three healthy Caucasian mothers. Mothers yielded over 8 million CDR3 reads, children about 3 million each.

Sequenced: blood. This rearrangement joins TRBV2 to TRBJ2-1; 7 positions agree with TRBD1. The TCR comes from a boy younger than 18 in good health. The CDR3 loop reads CASSVGQAYNEQFF. The DNA of the CDR3 is TGTGCCAGCAGTGTTGGACAGGCCTACAATGAGCAGTTCTTC.